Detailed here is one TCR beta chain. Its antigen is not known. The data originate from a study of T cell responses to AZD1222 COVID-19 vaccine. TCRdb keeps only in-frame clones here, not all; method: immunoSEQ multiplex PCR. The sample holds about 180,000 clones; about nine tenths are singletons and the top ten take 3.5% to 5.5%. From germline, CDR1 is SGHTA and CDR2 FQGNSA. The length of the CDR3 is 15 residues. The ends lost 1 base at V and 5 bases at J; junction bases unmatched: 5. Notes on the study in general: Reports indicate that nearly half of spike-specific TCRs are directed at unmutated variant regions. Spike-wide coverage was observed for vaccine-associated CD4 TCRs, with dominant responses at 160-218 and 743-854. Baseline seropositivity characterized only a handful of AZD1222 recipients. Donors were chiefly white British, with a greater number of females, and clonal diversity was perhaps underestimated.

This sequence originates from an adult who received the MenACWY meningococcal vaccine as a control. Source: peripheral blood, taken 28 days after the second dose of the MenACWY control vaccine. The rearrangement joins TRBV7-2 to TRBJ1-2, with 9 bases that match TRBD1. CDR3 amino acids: CASSLGSGTGYGYTF. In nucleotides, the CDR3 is TGTGCCAGCAGCTTAGGAAGCGGGACAGGGTATGGCTACACCTTC.